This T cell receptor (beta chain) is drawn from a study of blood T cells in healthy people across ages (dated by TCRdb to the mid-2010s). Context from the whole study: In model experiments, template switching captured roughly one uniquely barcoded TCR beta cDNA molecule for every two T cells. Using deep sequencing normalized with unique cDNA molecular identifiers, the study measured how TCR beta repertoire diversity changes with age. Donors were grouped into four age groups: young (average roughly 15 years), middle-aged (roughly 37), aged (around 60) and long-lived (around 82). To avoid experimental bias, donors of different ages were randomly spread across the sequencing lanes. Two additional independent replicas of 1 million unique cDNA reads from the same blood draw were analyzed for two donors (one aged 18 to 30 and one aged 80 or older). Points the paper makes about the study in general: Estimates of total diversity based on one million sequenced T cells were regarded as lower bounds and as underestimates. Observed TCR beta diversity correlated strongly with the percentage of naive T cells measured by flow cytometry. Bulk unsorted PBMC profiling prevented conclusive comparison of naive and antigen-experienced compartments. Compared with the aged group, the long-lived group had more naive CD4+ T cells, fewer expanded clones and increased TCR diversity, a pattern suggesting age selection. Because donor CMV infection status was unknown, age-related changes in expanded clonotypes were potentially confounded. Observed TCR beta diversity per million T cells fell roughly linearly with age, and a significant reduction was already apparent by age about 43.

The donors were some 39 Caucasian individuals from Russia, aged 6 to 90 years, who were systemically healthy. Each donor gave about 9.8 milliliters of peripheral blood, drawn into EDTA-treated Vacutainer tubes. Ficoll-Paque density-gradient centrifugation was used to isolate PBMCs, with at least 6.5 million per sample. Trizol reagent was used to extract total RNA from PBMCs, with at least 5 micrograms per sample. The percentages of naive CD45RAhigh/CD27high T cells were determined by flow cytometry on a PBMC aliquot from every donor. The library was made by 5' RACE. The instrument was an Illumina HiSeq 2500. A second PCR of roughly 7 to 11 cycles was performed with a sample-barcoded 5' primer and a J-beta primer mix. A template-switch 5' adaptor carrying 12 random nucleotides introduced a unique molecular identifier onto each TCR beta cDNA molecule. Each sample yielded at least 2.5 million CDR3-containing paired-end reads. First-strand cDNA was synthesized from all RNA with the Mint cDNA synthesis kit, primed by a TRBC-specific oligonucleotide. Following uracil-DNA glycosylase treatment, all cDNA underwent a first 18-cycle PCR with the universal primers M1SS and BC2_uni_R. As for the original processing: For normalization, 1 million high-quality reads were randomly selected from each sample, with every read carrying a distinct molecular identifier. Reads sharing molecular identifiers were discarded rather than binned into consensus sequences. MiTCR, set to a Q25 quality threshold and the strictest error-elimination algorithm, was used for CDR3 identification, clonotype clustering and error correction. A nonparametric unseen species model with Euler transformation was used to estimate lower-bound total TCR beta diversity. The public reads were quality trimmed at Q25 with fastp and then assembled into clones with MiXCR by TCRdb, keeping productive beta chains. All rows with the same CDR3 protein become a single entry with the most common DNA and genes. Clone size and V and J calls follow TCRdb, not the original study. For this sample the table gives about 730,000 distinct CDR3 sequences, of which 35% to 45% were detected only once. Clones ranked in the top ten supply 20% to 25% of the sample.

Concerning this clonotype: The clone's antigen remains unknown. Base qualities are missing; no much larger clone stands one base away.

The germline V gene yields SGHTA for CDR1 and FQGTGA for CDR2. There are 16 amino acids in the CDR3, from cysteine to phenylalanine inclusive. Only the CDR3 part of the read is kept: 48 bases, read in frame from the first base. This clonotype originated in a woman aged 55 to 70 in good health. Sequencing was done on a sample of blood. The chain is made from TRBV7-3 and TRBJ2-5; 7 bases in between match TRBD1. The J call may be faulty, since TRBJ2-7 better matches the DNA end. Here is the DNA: TGTGCCAGCAGCTTAGCCCCTACAGGGGCCGGCGGCGAGCAGTACTTC. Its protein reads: CASSLAPTGAGGEQYF.